This T cell receptor beta chain was recorded in a study of OX40 agonist ivuxolimab in advanced cancers. General study findings and limits: CD4+ and CD8+ blood T cells expanded clonally by week 6 at 0.1 to 3.0 mg/kg.

Details on this clone: What it recognizes is unknown.

The table came from immunoSEQ multiplex PCR; TCRdb's copy has only in-frame clones and leaves some out. The sample comprises 20,000 to 25,000 clones, roughly nine tenths of which are singletons, and roughly 25% rests with the top ten. V shed 4 bases, J shed 2 bases, and the junction held 11 bases outside the gene matches. CDR3 length: 17 amino acids. Germline V gives CDR1 PRHDT, CDR2 FYEKMQ (reference sequence). The source material was CD4+ or CD8+ T cells sorted from blood, sampled in a trial of the OX40 agonist ivuxolimab. The clonotype comes from an adult with an advanced solid tumor such as melanoma, head and neck, liver or kidney cancer. The chain joins TRBV13 to TRBJ1-5, with 7 nucleotides matching TRBD1. The CDR3 DNA reads TGTGCCAGCAGCTCATCCCAGGGGGAGGGGGGCAATCAGCCCCAGCATTTT. It is translated as CASSSSQGEGGNQPQHF.